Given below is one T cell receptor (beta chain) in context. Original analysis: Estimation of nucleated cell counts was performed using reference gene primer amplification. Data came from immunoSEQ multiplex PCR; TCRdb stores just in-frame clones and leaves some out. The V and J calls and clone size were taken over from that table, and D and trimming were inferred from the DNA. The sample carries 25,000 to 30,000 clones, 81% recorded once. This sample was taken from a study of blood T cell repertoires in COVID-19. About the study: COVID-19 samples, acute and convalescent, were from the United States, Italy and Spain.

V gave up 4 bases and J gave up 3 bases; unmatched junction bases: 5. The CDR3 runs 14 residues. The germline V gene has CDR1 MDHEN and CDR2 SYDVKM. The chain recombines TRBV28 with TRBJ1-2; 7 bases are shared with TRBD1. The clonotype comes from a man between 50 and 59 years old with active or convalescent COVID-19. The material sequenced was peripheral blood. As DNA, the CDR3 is TGTGCCAGCAGTTCCCAGGGACAGCACTATGGCTACACCTTC. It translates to CASSSQGQHYGYTF.